Listed here are 29 T cell receptor beta chains from one sample, sequenced in a study of post-analysis software for immune sequencing data. Researchers reported that TCR beta cDNA libraries carried unique molecular identifiers. TCRdb re-analysed the PCR reads in MiXCR, keeping a single row per CDR3 protein. The table shows about 460,000 distinct CDR3 sequences, with less than 45% occurring only once. Their antigen targets remain unknown. Findings and limits, study-wide: Compared with controls, patients had more of 4 or 5 TRBV segments, including TRBV5-6, TRBV5-1 and TRBV20-1.

The material sequenced was blood. These receptors were taken from a girl between 10 and 17 years old with multiple sclerosis.

In the case of this clonotype: The conserved phenylalanine or tryptophan is not found at the CDR3 terminus, so this likely reflects a read error. The chain links TRBV11-2 to TRBJ2-3; 7 bases fit TRBD2. Trimming took 7 bases from V and 3 from J; bases not matched to a gene: 7. CDR1 and CDR2 from the germline V gene are SGHAT and FQNNGV. The CDR3 covers 14 residues. DNA of the CDR3: TGTGCCAGCAACTATGAAGCGGGGACAGATACGCAGTATCTT. It encodes CASNYEAGTDTQYL.

For the CDR3, the DNA is TGCAGCGTCGATACACCAGGGAACGAGCAGTACTTC. Amino acids: CSVDTPGNEQYF. The V gene is TRBV29-1, the J gene TRBJ2-7, with a possible D match to TRBD1 (5 bases). The CDR3 extends over 12 amino acids. The germline gives CDR1 SQVTM, CDR2 ANQGSEA. V was trimmed by 6 bases and J by 5 bases, leaving 14 bases between them.

CDR3 amino acids: CATSDTGQGIGETQYF. For the CDR3, the DNA is TGTGCCACCAGTGATACCGGACAGGGGATTGGGGAGACCCAGTACTTC. This chain connects TRBV24-1 to TRBJ2-5; 9 nucleotides line up with TRBD1. V lost 3 bases, J lost 5 bases, and 9 bases stayed unmatched. The CDR3 extends over 16 amino acids. Germline V gene sequence: CDR1 KGHDR, CDR2 SFDVKD.

This clonotype was counted only a few times. V is TRBV15 and J is TRBJ2-5; D is undetermined. The germline gives CDR1 LNHNV, CDR2 YYDKDF (reference sequence). CDR3 size: 14 residues. V dropped 1 base and J dropped 1 base, with 7 bases sitting between them. The chain's CDR3 is CATSRAGVQETQYF. The CDR3 bases are TGTGCCACCAGCAGAGCCGGAGTCCAAGAGACCCAGTACTTC.

The chain has TRBV7-9 and TRBJ2-7; D is undetermined. V shed 3 bases and J shed 6 bases, with 6 bases lying between them. Germline-derived CDR1 and CDR2 are SEHNR and FQNEAQ (reference sequence). There are 11 residues in the CDR3. Here the CDR3 reads CASSFGGEQYF. In DNA, the CDR3 is TGTGCCAGCAGCTTCGGTGGCGAGCAGTACTTC.

V is TRBV12-3 or TRBV12-4 and J is TRBJ1-5; 10 nucleotides agree with TRBD1. With 6 bases clipped from V and 4 bases from J, the junction kept 6 bases outside the gene matches. The CDR3 runs to 15 residues. The chain's CDR3 is CASRRQGAKNQPQHF. CDR3 in DNA: TGTGCCAGCAGAAGACAGGGGGCGAAGAATCAGCCCCAGCATTTT.

The V call is TRBV29-1, the J call TRBJ1-2; D is uncertain. V was trimmed by 4 bases and J by 4 bases, leaving 16 bases between them. The CDR3 spans 14 residues. Per germline, CDR1 SQVTM and CDR2 ANQGSEA. CDR3 nucleotide sequence: TGCAGCGTTGGGGGTACTCCGGTGGGCTATGGCTACACCTTC. It translates to CSVGGTPVGYGYTF.

The CDR3 region has the DNA TGCAGTGCTGTAGCGGGAGCGGGCGATGAGCAGTACTTC. Protein: CSAVAGAGDEQYF. The chain couples TRBV20-1 to TRBJ2-5, with 9 nucleotides matching TRBD2. The CDR3 runs 13 residues. Germline CDR1 reads DFQATT; CDR2 reads SNEGSKA (reference sequence). Trimming cost V 5 bases and J 11 bases; bases outside gene matches: 12.

The genes are TRBV28 and TRBJ2-4; TRBD1 might be the D (6 bases). Trimming cost V 1 base and J 13 bases, with 20 bases left between them. Germline V CDR1 and CDR2: MDHEN, SYDVKM. The CDR3 is 15 residues long. DNA of the CDR3: TGTGCCAGCAGTTTATCGACCTCTACGAAAGGACAGCAGTACTTC. Amino acid sequence: CASSLSTSTKGQQYF.

The chain uses TRBV6-2 or TRBV6-3 and TRBJ2-7; TRBD2 is a possible D gene (6 bases). From germline, CDR1 is MNHEY and CDR2 SVGEGT. V lost 2 bases, J lost 7 bases, and 18 bases lay in between. The CDR3 consists of 15 residues. The DNA of the CDR3 is TGTGCCAGCAGTTACCCTTGGGACTCCTCCGGGGAGCAGTACTTC. This encodes CASSYPWDSSGEQYF.

The rearrangement joins TRBV25-1 to TRBJ2-1; TRBD1 is a possible D gene (7 bases). The germline V and J ends were trimmed by 7 bases and 12 bases, with 22 bases remaining between them. Germline CDR1 MGHDK, CDR2 SYGVNS. The CDR3 extends over 14 amino acids. CDR3 in DNA: TGTGCCAGCACCAGGGGGGCGCCGGGAGACGGGCAGTTCTTC. This gives the protein CASTRGAPGDGQFF.

The V gene is TRBV5-1, the J gene TRBJ2-1, with unresolved D. The CDR3 is made up of 13 amino acids. Trimming left V 2 bases short and J 5 bases short, with 8 bases between. Looked up from germline, CDR1 is SGHRS and CDR2 is YFSETQ. The CDR3: CASSLPVNNEQFF. The DNA of the CDR3 is TGCGCCAGCAGCTTACCAGTCAACAATGAGCAGTTCTTC.

The J gene is TRBJ1-2, the V gene TRBV4-2, with 8 bases lining up with TRBD1. This CDR3 spans 16 amino acids. CDR1 is LGHNA and CDR2 is YNFKEQ in the germline V gene. V lost 0 bases to trimming and J lost 8 bases; unmatched junction nucleotides: 11. DNA of the CDR3: TGTGCCAGCAGCCAAGATCCGAGACAGGGGATAGGAGGCTACACCTTC. This gives the protein CASSQDPRQGIGGYTF.

In its sample, this clonotype was seen a few times. The J gene is TRBJ2-1, the V gene TRBV15, with 11 bases fitting TRBD2. V lost 1 base, J lost 8 bases, and 10 bases stayed unmatched. The CDR3 covers 17 residues. Germline assignment: CDR1 LNHNV and CDR2 YYDKDF (reference sequence). The CDR3 DNA reads as TGTGCCACCAGCAGAGTGGGAACTAGCGGGAGCGGTGATGAGCAGTTCTTC. Its translation: CATSRVGTSGSGDEQFF. The complete variable domain, with remaining parts taken from reference TRBV15 and TRBJ2-1, reads DAMVIQNPRYQVTQFGKPVTLSCSQTLNHNVMYWYQQKSSQAPKLLFHYYDKDFNNEADTPDNFQSRRPNTSFCFLDIRSPGLGDTAMYLCATSRVGTSGSGDEQFFGPGTRLTVL.

This clonotype showed up just a few times. V usage is TRBV28 and J usage is TRBJ2-7, with 8 nucleotides matching TRBD1. The trim removed 6 bases at V and 3 bases at J, leaving 7 bases unmatched. CDR1 and CDR2 from the germline V gene are MDHEN and SYDVKM. This CDR3 is built from 14 residues. DNA of the CDR3: TGTGCCAGCAGCCAGGGACAGGAGATCTACGAGCAGTACTTC. It is translated as CASSQGQEIYEQYF.

The chain combines TRBV5-1 with TRBJ2-5, with 10 bases matching TRBD1. There are 15 residues in the CDR3. Germline CDR1 is SGHRS and CDR2 is YFSETQ. V lost 0 bases, J lost 4 bases, and 3 bases stayed unmatched. This CDR3 reads CASSLAGTGVETQYF. The CDR3 DNA reads TGCGCCAGCAGCTTGGCTGGGACAGGGGTAGAGACCCAGTACTTC.

The chain employs TRBV6-5 and TRBJ2-5; 7 nucleotides align to TRBD2. This CDR3 is built from 15 residues. V was pared by 4 bases and J by 5 bases, with 10 bases of the junction left unmatched. Germline V gene sequence: CDR1 MNHEY, CDR2 SVGAGI. The CDR3 loop is CASSSGLAATETQYF. The CDR3 DNA reads TGTGCCAGCAGTTCAGGTCTAGCGGCCACCGAGACCCAGTACTTC.

This clonotype has more than one count but fewer than ten. V usage is TRBV6-5 and J usage is TRBJ1-1; D uncertain. The CDR3 runs 13 residues. Trimming cost V 2 bases and J 4 bases, with 8 bases left between them. Looked up from germline, CDR1 is MNHEY and CDR2 is SVGAGI. The CDR3 DNA reads TGTGCCAGCAGTTACCTGGGGTTCACTGAAGCTTTCTTT. This encodes CASSYLGFTEAFF.

The chain recombines TRBV4-1 with TRBJ1-2; 8 bases line up with TRBD1. Trimming at V came to 4 bases and at J to 6 bases, leaving 13 bases not matched to a gene. Germline assignment: CDR1 MGHRA and CDR2 YSYEKL. CDR3 length equals 16 residues. The CDR3 DNA follows: TGCGCCAGCAGCCGGGAGCCGGGACAGGTGATAGATGGCTACACCTTC. Protein: CASSREPGQVIDGYTF.

The J gene is TRBJ2-3, the V gene TRBV28; 8 bases fit TRBD2. The CDR3 extends over 16 amino acids. The V and J ends lost 5 bases and 5 bases, in that order; junction bases with no gene match: 12. Germline V gives CDR1 MDHEN, CDR2 SYDVKM. The DNA for the CDR3 is TGTGCCAGCAGTAGTCCAGCGGGAGCCAGGGGAGATACGCAGTATTTT. It is translated as CASSSPAGARGDTQYF.

The chain uses TRBV29-1 and TRBJ1-4; possibly TRBD1 for D (5 bases). This CDR3 contains 15 residues. Between the trimmed V and J ends, which lost 4 bases and 0 bases, there was a span of 12 bases. Germline values: CDR1 SQVTM, CDR2 ANQGSEA. CDR3 DNA: TGCAGCGTTGGCCTATCGGGGGCAACTAATGAAAAACTGTTTTTT. Amino acids: CSVGLSGATNEKLFF.

The chain links TRBV10-3 to TRBJ2-1, with D perhaps matching TRBD1 (6 bases). In germline, CDR1 is ENHRY, CDR2 SYGVKD. V lost 4 bases and J lost 5, with 18 bases in between. The CDR3 runs 16 residues. The CDR3 region is CAISGGLDNFNNEQFF. The CDR3 DNA sequence: TGTGCCATCAGTGGGGGGCTTGACAACTTCAACAATGAGCAGTTCTTC.

This clonotype has only a few counts. The gene calls are TRBV15 and TRBJ2-4, with a weak D call TRBD1 (6 bases). The CDR3 is 16 amino acids. Between the trimmed V and J ends, which lost 1 base and 8 bases, there was a span of 18 bases. Per the germline V gene, CDR1 is LNHNV and CDR2 is YYDKDF (reference sequence). The CDR3 sequence is CATSRALGADGDIQYF. CDR3 in DNA: TGTGCCACCAGCAGAGCCCTGGGGGCGGATGGGGACATTCAGTACTTC. The full variable domain, in which reference TRBV15 and TRBJ2-4 provide the parts outside the CDR3, is DAMVIQNPRYQVTQFGKPVTLSCSQTLNHNVMYWYQQKSSQAPKLLFHYYDKDFNNEADTPDNFQSRRPNTSFCFLDIRSPGLGDTAMYLCATSRALGADGDIQYFGAGTRLSVL.

This clonotype was seen a few times. This sequence joins TRBV20-1 and TRBJ1-5, with D tentatively TRBD1 (5 bases). This CDR3 is 15 amino acids long. In germline, CDR1 is DFQATT, CDR2 SNEGSKA (reference sequence). Trimming took off 2 bases at V and 2 bases at J, with 13 bases between the two ends. CDR3 protein: CSARRGLTGNQPQHF. CDR3 nucleotides: TGCAGTGCTAGAAGGGGACTCACTGGCAATCAGCCCCAGCATTTT.

Only a few counts were recorded for this clonotype. This chain joins TRBV29-1 and TRBJ2-4; TRBD2 aligns across 7 bases. V dropped 7 bases and J dropped 12; count of bases not matched to a gene: 21. The CDR3 runs 15 residues. The germline V gene has CDR1 SQVTM and CDR2 ANQGSEA. The chain's CDR3 is CSATLVGEGFLTQYF. Here the CDR3 DNA reads TGCAGCGCCACATTAGTGGGGGAGGGTTTCCTCACTCAGTACTTC.

The chain joins TRBV6-2 or TRBV6-3 to TRBJ1-2, with D possibly TRBD1 on 5 matching bases. Germline CDR1 MNHEY, CDR2 SVGEGT. The CDR3 contains 16 residues. Trimming took 0 bases from V and 0 from J, leaving 11 bases between them. This chain's CDR3 is CASSYSRTTSNYGYTF. CDR3 nucleotide sequence: TGTGCCAGCAGTTACTCAAGGACAACCTCTAACTATGGCTACACCTTC.

J is TRBJ1-2 and V is TRBV12-3 or TRBV12-4; D perhaps matches TRBD1 (5 bases). The CDR3 length is 14 residues. Trimming shortened V by 6 bases and J by 8 bases, and 19 bases separated the two germline ends. The CDR3 is CASSSGTATEGYTF. CDR3 nucleotide sequence: TGTGCCAGCAGCTCAGGGACCGCGACGGAGGGCTACACCTTC.

The gene calls are TRBV5-1 and TRBJ2-1; D perhaps matches TRBD1 (6 bases). Germline V gives CDR1 SGHRS, CDR2 YFSETQ. Trimming left V 7 bases short and J 4 bases short, with 21 bases between. The CDR3 length is 16 residues. CDR3: CASSSRGQGSYNEQFF. Written as DNA, the CDR3 is TGCGCCAGCTCCAGTCGAGGTCAGGGGTCTTACAATGAGCAGTTCTTC.

The V gene is TRBV27, the J gene TRBJ1-2; 8 bases agree with TRBD1. The CDR3 is 16 amino acids. V was clipped by 1 base and J by 5 bases; unmatched bases: 9. Germline V gives CDR1 MNHEY, CDR2 SMNVEV (reference sequence). CDR3 amino acids: CASSLYGQGQCYGYTF. DNA of the CDR3: TGTGCCAGCAGTTTATATGGACAGGGCCAATGTTATGGCTACACCTTC.